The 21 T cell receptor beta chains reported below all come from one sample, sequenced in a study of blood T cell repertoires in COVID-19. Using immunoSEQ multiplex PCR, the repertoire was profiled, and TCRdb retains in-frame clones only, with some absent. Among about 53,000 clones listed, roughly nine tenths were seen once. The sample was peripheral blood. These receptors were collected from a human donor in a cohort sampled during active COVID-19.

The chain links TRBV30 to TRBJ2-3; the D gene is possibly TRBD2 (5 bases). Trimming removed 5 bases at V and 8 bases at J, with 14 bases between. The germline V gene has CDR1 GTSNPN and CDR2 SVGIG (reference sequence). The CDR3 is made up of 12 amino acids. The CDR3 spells CAWDTARGTQYF. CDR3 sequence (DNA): TGTGCCTGGGATACCGCTCGGGGTACGCAGTATTTT. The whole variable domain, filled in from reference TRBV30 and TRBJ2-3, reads SQTIHQWPATLVQPVGSPLSLECTVEGTSNPNLYWYRQAAGRGLQLLFYSVGIGQISSEVPQNLSASRPQDRQFILSSKKLLLSDSGFYLCAWDTARGTQYFGPGTRLTVL.

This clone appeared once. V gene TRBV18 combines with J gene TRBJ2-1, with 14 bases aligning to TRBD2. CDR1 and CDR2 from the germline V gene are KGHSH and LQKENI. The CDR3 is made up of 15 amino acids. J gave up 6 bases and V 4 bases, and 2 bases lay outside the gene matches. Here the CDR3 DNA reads TGTGCCAGCTCACGAGGGACTAGCGGGAGCAATGAGCAGTTCTTC. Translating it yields CASSRGTSGSNEQFF.

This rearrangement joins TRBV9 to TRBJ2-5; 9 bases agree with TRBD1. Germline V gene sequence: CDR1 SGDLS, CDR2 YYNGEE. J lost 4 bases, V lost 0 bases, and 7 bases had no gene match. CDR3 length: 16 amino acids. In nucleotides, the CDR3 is TGTGCCAGCAGCGTAGGAGGACAGGGGATCGCAGAGACCCAGTACTTC. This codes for CASSVGGQGIAETQYF.

The DNA for the CDR3 is TGTGCCTGGGACATAGAAAGCACAGATACGCAGTATTTT. Its protein product is CAWDIESTDTQYF. The V call is TRBV30, the J call TRBJ2-3; D unclear. This CDR3 is 13 amino acids long. Trimming removed 5 bases from V and 0 bases from J, with 9 bases in between. In germline, CDR1 is GTSNPN, CDR2 SVGIG (reference sequence).

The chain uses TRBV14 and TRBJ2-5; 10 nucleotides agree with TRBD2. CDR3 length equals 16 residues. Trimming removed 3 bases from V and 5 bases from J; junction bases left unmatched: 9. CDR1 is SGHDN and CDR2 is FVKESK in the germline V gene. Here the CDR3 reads CASSQIGLAVWETQYF. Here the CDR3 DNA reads TGTGCCAGCAGCCAGATTGGACTAGCGGTGTGGGAGACCCAGTACTTC.

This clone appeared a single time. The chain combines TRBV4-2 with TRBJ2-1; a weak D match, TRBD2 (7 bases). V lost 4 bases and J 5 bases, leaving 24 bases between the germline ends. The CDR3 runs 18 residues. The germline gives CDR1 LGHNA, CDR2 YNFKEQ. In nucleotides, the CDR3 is TGTGCCAGCAGCCGCCAGCTAGGAGGGGGAGGGGGAAACAATGAGCAGTTCTTC. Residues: CASSRQLGGGGGNNEQFF.

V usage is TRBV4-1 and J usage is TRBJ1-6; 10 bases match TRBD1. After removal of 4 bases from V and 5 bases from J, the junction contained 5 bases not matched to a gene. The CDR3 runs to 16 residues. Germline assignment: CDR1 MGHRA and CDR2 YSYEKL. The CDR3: CASSRGQGLDNSPLHF. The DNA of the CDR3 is TGCGCCAGCAGCCGGGGACAGGGGCTTGATAATTCACCCCTCCACTTT.

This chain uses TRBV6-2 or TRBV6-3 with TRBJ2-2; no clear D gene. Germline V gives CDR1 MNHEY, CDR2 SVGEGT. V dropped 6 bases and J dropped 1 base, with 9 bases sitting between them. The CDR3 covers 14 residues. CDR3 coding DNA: TGTGCCAGCAGCCCGACACGGAACACCGGGGAGCTGTTTTTT. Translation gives CASSPTRNTGELFF.

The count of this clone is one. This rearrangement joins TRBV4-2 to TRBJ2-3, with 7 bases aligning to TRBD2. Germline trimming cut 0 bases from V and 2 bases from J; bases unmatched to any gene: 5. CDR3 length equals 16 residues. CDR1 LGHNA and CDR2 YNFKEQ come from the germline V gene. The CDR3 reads CASSQDPAGNTDTQYF. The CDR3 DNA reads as TGTGCCAGCAGCCAAGATCCAGCGGGAAACACAGATACGCAGTATTTT.

CDR3 in DNA: TGTGCCAGCAGCTTAGCCTTCGGGGGGCTCAACGAGCAGTACGTC. It yields the protein CASSLAFGGLNEQYV. The rearrangement joins TRBV7-2 to TRBJ2-7; a weak D match, TRBD2 (7 bases). This CDR3 comprises 15 residues. V lost 0 bases to trimming and J lost 5 bases, with 14 bases between them. Germline-derived CDR1 and CDR2 are SGHTA and FQGNSA.

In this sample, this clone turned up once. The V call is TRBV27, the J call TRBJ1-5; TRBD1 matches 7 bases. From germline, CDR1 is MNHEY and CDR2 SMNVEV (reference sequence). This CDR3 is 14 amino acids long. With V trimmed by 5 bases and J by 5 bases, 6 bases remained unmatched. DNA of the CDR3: TGTGCCAGCAGTCCGAGGGGGCCCTATCAGCCCCAGCATTTT. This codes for CASSPRGPYQPQHF.

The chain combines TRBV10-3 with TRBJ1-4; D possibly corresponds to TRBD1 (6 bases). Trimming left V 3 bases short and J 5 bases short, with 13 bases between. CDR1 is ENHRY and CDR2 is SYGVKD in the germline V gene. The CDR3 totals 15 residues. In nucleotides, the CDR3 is TGTGCCATCAGTGACGGGGGGGCCTCCAATGAAAAACTGTTTTTT. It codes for CAISDGGASNEKLFF.

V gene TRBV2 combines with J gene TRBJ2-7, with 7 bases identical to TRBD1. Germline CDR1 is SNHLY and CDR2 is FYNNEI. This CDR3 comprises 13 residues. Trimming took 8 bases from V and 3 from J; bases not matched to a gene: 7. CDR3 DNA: TGTGCCAGCGGCTACAGGGGAGACTACGAGCAGTACTTC. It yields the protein CASGYRGDYEQYF.

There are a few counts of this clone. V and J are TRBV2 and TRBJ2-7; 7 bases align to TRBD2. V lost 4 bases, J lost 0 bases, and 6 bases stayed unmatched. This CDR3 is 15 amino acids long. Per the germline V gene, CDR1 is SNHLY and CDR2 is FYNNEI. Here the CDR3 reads CASSVGGTLSYEQYF. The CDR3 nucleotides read TGTGCCAGCAGTGTCGGGGGGACCCTCTCCTACGAGCAGTACTTC. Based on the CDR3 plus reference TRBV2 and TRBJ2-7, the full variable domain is EPEVTQTPSHQVTQMGQEVILRCVPISNHLYFYWYRQILGQKVEFLVSFYNNEISEKSEIFDDQFSVERPDGSNFTLKIRSTKLEDSAMYFCASSVGGTLSYEQYFGPGTRLTVT.

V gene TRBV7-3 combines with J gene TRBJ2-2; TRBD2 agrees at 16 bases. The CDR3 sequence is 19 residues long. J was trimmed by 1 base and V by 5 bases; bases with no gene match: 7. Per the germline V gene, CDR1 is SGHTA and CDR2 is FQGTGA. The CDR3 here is CASSPEGLAGGWNTGELFF. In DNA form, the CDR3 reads TGTGCCAGCAGCCCGGAGGGACTAGCGGGAGGGTGGAACACCGGGGAGCTGTTTTTT.

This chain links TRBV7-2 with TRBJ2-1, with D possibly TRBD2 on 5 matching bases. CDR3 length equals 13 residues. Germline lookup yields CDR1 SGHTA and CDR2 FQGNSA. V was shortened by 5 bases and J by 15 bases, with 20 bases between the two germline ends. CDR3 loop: CASSQVSGPPGFF. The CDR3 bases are TGTGCCAGCAGCCAAGTAAGCGGTCCACCGGGGTTCTTC.

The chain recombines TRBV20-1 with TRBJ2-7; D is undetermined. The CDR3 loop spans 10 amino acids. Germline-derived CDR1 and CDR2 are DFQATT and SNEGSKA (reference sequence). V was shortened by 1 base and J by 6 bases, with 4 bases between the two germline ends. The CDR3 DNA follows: TGCAGTGCTAGAGTAGTCGAGCAGTACTTC. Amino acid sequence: CSARVVEQYF.

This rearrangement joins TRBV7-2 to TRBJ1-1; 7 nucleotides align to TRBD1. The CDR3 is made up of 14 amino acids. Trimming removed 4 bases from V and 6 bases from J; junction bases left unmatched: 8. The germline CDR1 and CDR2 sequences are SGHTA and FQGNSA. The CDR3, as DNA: TGTGCCAGCAGCTCCACGGGACAGTTCGCTGAAGCTTTCTTT. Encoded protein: CASSSTGQFAEAFF. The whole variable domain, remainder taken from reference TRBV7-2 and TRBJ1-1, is GAGVSQSPSNKVTEKGKDVELRCDPISGHTALYWYRQSLGQGLEFLIYFQGNSAPDKSGLPSDRFSAERTGGSVSTLTIQRTQQEDSAVYLCASSSTGQFAEAFFGQGTRLTVV.

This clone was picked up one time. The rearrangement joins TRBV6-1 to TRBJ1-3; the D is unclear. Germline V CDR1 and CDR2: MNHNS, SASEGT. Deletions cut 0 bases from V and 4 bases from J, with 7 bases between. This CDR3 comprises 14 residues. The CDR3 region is CASSEARRGNTIYF. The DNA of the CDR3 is TGTGCCAGCAGTGAAGCCCGGAGAGGAAACACCATATATTTT.

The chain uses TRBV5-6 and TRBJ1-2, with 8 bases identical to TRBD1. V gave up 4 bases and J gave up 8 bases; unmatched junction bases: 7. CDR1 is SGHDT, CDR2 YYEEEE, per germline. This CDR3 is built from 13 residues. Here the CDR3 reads CASSKDRVQGYTF. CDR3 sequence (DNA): TGTGCCAGCAGCAAGGACAGGGTTCAAGGCTACACCTTC.

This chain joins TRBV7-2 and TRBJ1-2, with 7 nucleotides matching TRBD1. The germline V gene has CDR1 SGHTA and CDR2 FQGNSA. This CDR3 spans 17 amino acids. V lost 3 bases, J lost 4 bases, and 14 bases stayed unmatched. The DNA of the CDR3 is TGTGCCAGCAGCTTCGTTCTTAACAGGGGACTTGGCTATGGCTACACCTTC. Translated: CASSFVLNRGLGYGYTF.